This TCR beta chain is from a study of T cells in Graves' hyperthyroidism and ophthalmopathy. Findings and limits, study-wide: Among clonotypes expanded in thyroid above 0.001, most were also found in blood.

Regions amplified from RNA transcripts were the TCR beta CDR3 regions. During a first-round RT-PCR of the TCR CDR3, the HTBI primer set was used. TCRdb fed the multiplex PCR reads into MiXCR, producing one record per CDR3 protein. The sample includes under 800,000 distinct CDR3 sequences, 12% to 15% of them seen just once. There are 16 residues in the CDR3. Between the trimmed V and J ends, which lost 4 bases and 7 bases, there was a span of 20 bases. In germline, CDR1 is SGHAT, CDR2 FQDESV (reference sequence). The table lists this clonotype with many counts. Its antigen is currently unknown. Lactation, pregnancy, other autoimmune disease or uncontrolled infection excluded patients. Diagnoses were made from clinical symptoms, serum measures (thyroxine and TRAb), thyroid ultrasound and orbital computed tomography.

The TCR sequence derives from a woman aged 18-29 years with Graves' hyperthyroidism. The J gene is TRBJ2-1, the V gene TRBV11-1; D not certain. The sample was blood. The CDR3 DNA follows: TGTGCCAGCAGCTCCCTCGACCCAGGAATAGGGAATGAGCAGTTCTTC. Translated: CASSSLDPGIGNEQFF.